One sample yielded the 24 T cell receptor beta chains listed below, sequenced in a study of cytomegalovirus exposure and HLA in healthy donors. The PCR employed 60 Vbeta primers together with 13 Jbeta primers. TCRdb's table, derived via immunoSEQ multiplex PCR, lists solely in-frame clones and lacks some. The sample includes approximately 130,000 clones, roughly three quarters seen only once; the top ten take approximately 3.1%. Sequencing was carried out using PBMCs. Receptors were obtained from a man under 40 in good health and CMV-seronegative.

The chain employs TRBV27 and TRBJ2-7; the match to TRBD1 covers 11 bases. The length of the CDR3 is 19 residues. V was clipped by 3 bases and J by 3 bases; unmatched bases: 16. Germline V gene sequence: CDR1 MNHEY, CDR2 SMNVEV (reference sequence). DNA for the CDR3: TGTGCCAGCAGTTTCCGCCCCGGACAGGGGGCCAATATATTCTACGAGCAGTACTTC. This codes for CASSFRPGQGANIFYEQYF.

V usage is TRBV9 and J usage is TRBJ2-2; D is perhaps TRBD1 (6 bases). Trimming left V 4 bases short and J 7 bases short, with 14 bases between. The germline V gene has CDR1 SGDLS and CDR2 YYNGEE. There are 14 residues in the CDR3. The CDR3 sequence: CASSTIQGYGELFF. For the CDR3, the DNA is TGTGCCAGCAGCACTATACAGGGTTACGGGGAGCTGTTTTTT.

V and J are TRBV15 and TRBJ2-2, with TRBD2 matching over 7 bases. The germline gives CDR1 LNHNV, CDR2 YYDKDF (reference sequence). J lost 4 bases, V lost 1 base, and 9 bases had no gene match. This CDR3 contains 17 residues. CDR3 DNA sequence: TGTGCCACCAGCAGAGGTTTGAGGGAGGGCCGCACCGGGGAGCTGTTTTTT. This gives the protein CATSRGLREGRTGELFF.

This clone was recorded once. J is TRBJ1-5 and V is TRBV14; possibly TRBD1 for D (5 bases). V was shortened by 9 bases and J by 5 bases, with 14 bases between the two germline ends. Germline CDR1 SGHDN, CDR2 FVKESK. The CDR3 consists of 13 residues. CDR3 protein: CARPDRNYQPQHF. CDR3 bases: TGTGCCAGACCCGACAGAAATTATCAGCCCCAGCATTTT.

J is TRBJ2-7 and V is TRBV30, with 8 bases identical to TRBD1. V trimming: 4 bases; J trimming: 7 bases; junction bases outside the gene matches: 9. CDR3 length equals 13 residues. Per the germline V gene, CDR1 is GTSNPN and CDR2 is SVGIG (reference sequence). The CDR3 DNA reads TGTGCCTGGAAAGGGCAGGGGGCGGGAGAGCAGTACTTC. Protein product: CAWKGQGAGEQYF.

The chain recombines TRBV7-2 with TRBJ1-5, with D unresolved. This CDR3 has 15 amino acids. The germline V and J ends were trimmed by 3 bases and 4 bases, with 13 bases remaining between them. Germline CDR1 SGHTA, CDR2 FQGNSA. CDR3 bases: TGTGCCAGCAGCTTTCGAGGAGAGGGAAATCAGCCCCAGCATTTT. This codes for CASSFRGEGNQPQHF.

V is TRBV11-2 and J is TRBJ1-1; unclear D gene. This CDR3 has 13 residues. Germline loops: CDR1 SGHAT, CDR2 FQNNGV. V gave up 1 base and J gave up 1 base, with 4 bases separating them. The chain's CDR3 is CASSLGGNTEAFF. Written as DNA, the CDR3 is TGTGCCAGCAGCTTAGGCGGGAACACTGAAGCTTTCTTT.

The V call is TRBV7-2, the J call TRBJ2-4, with a weak D call TRBD2 (6 bases). The V end was cut by 4 bases, the J end by 7 bases, with 14 bases between. Germline CDR1 and CDR2: SGHTA and FQGNSA. This CDR3 has 14 residues. The CDR3 nucleotides read TGTGCCAGCAGCTCTCCAGGGAGGCCGAACATTCAGTACTTC. This gives the protein CASSSPGRPNIQYF.

The V and J genes are TRBV6-5 and TRBJ2-7, with 7 bases matching TRBD2. V gave up 3 bases and J gave up 2 bases; unmatched junction bases: 7. This CDR3 is 15 amino acids long. CDR1 is MNHEY and CDR2 is SVGAGI in the germline V gene. The CDR3 region has the DNA TGTGCCAGCAGTTATTCGGCTAGCGGCACCTACGAGCAGTACTTC. This translates into CASSYSASGTYEQYF.

V is TRBV6-5 and J is TRBJ2-1; no definite D call. CDR1 is MNHEY and CDR2 is SVGAGI in the germline V gene. The germline V and J ends were trimmed by 1 base and 0 bases, with 7 bases remaining between them. CDR3 size: 15 residues. DNA of the CDR3: TGTGCCAGCAGTTACTACAGTGTCTCCTACAATGAGCAGTTCTTC. Protein: CASSYYSVSYNEQFF.

This clone has a single count. This chain links TRBV7-9 with TRBJ1-1, with 7 bases matching TRBD1. Germline assignment: CDR1 SEHNR and CDR2 FQNEAQ (reference sequence). The ends lost 5 bases at V and 6 bases at J; junction bases unmatched: 15. The CDR3 is made up of 16 amino acids. CDR3 coding DNA: TGTGCCAGCAGCCCCTACAGGGGCGGTGATTGGGCTGAAGCTTTCTTT. It encodes CASSPYRGGDWAEAFF.

The chain is built from TRBV6-5 and TRBJ1-6; a weak D match, TRBD1 (6 bases). The CDR3 covers 14 residues. CDR1 is MNHEY and CDR2 is SVGAGI in the germline V gene. V shed 6 bases and J shed 10 bases, with 16 bases lying between them. The CDR3 nucleotides are TGTGCCAGCAGCCAAGACAGGCTGTGGTCACCCCTCCACTTT. Translation: CASSQDRLWSPLHF.

This clone has a handful of counts. The rearrangement uses TRBV6-5 and TRBJ1-1; possible D gene TRBD1, 6 bases. The CDR3 totals 14 residues. Trimming took 4 bases from V and 6 from J, leaving 15 bases between them. Germline V CDR1 and CDR2: MNHEY, SVGAGI. The CDR3 sequence: CASSSTGYNSEAFF. The DNA of the CDR3 is TGTGCCAGCAGTTCTACAGGGTACAACTCTGAAGCTTTCTTT.

The chain has TRBV5-6 and TRBJ1-1; D remains unclear. V gave up 4 bases and J gave up 8 bases, with 9 bases separating them. The germline V gene has CDR1 SGHDT and CDR2 YYEEEE. The CDR3 is 11 residues long. Written as DNA, the CDR3 is TGTGCCAGCAGCCGGGGTTCGGAAGCTTTCTTT. Its translation: CASSRGSEAFF.

The chain is built from TRBV30 and TRBJ2-2; maybe TRBD1 (5 bases). CDR1 GTSNPN and CDR2 SVGIG come from the germline V gene (reference sequence). The CDR3 extends over 14 amino acids. The V and J ends lost 1 base and 2 bases respectively, with 8 bases between them. The CDR3 is CAWSADSNTGELFF. DNA for the CDR3: TGTGCCTGGAGTGCCGACAGTAACACCGGGGAGCTGTTTTTT.

The V call is TRBV5-1, the J call TRBJ2-7, with D tentatively TRBD1 (6 bases). There are 13 residues in the CDR3. Trimming left V 4 bases short and J 5 bases short, with 13 bases between. CDR1 is SGHRS, CDR2 YFSETQ, per germline. The CDR3 loop reads CASSDLTGNEQYF. The CDR3 nucleotides are TGCGCCAGCAGCGACCTAACAGGGAACGAGCAGTACTTC.

V is TRBV2 and J is TRBJ2-3; weak D call: TRBD2 (5 bases). Germline lookup yields CDR1 SNHLY and CDR2 FYNNEI. V lost 6 bases and J lost 0, with 13 bases in between. The CDR3 totals 15 residues. The CDR3 bases are TGTGCCAGCAGGGGAGCGAGTTCAAGCACAGATACGCAGTATTTT. Its translation: CASRGASSSTDTQYF. The full variable domain, in which reference TRBV2 and TRBJ2-3 provide the parts outside the CDR3, is EPEVTQTPSHQVTQMGQEVILRCVPISNHLYFYWYRQILGQKVEFLVSFYNNEISEKSEIFDDQFSVERPDGSNFTLKIRSTKLEDSAMYFCASRGASSSTDTQYFGPGTRLTVL.

This clone has a handful of counts. The chain uses TRBV5-4 and TRBJ2-6; D gene ambiguous. Germline V lookup: CDR1 SGHNT, CDR2 YYREEE (reference sequence). CDR3 length: 16 residues. V was trimmed by 1 base and J by 1 base, leaving 9 bases between them. This chain's CDR3 is CASSLIVTSGANVLTF. The CDR3 DNA is TGTGCCAGCAGCTTGATCGTGACATCTGGGGCCAACGTCCTGACTTTC. Full variable domain (remainder filled in from reference TRBV5-4 and TRBJ2-6): ETGVTQSPTHLIKTRGQQVTLRCSSQSGHNTVSWYQQALGQGPQFIFQYYREEENGRGNFPPRFSGLQFPNYSSELNVNALELDDSALYLCASSLIVTSGANVLTFGAGSRLTVL.

J is TRBJ2-5 and V is TRBV28, with 8 nucleotides matching TRBD2. J lost 5 bases, V lost 6 bases, and 11 bases had no gene match. The CDR3 has 15 amino acids. Germline V gives CDR1 MDHEN, CDR2 SYDVKM. The CDR3 reads CASRGSGMRGETQYF. The CDR3 DNA reads TGTGCCAGCAGGGGTAGCGGGATGCGGGGGGAGACCCAGTACTTC.

V and J are TRBV2 and TRBJ1-2; the match to TRBD1 covers 7 bases. J gave up 8 bases and V 4 bases, and 4 bases lay outside the gene matches. CDR3 length: 12 residues. CDR1 SNHLY and CDR2 FYNNEI come from the germline V gene. The CDR3 reads CASSVRTGGYTF. CDR3 in DNA: TGTGCCAGCAGTGTACGGACAGGAGGCTACACCTTC.

The table lists this clone with a few counts. The J gene is TRBJ2-7, the V gene TRBV7-8; D may be TRBD2 (6 bases). In germline, CDR1 is SGHVS, CDR2 FQNEAQ. V dropped 7 bases and J dropped 6 bases, with 22 bases sitting between them. This CDR3 region has 15 residues. The CDR3 here is CASTWISTSTVEQYF. The CDR3 bases are TGTGCCAGCACCTGGATCTCTACTAGCACCGTCGAGCAGTACTTC.

This sequence joins TRBV6-1 and TRBJ1-6, with 7 bases matching TRBD1. V shed 2 bases, J shed 7 bases, and the junction held 2 bases outside the gene matches. CDR3 length: 14 residues. Looked up from germline, CDR1 is MNHNS and CDR2 is SASEGT. The CDR3 sequence: CASSEPGQNSPLHF. The DNA for the CDR3 is TGTGCCAGCAGTGAACCGGGACAGAATTCACCCCTCCACTTT.

The CDR3 sequence is CASSRQGSGETQYF. CDR3 coding DNA: TGTGCCAGCAGCCGCCAGGGTTCAGGGGAGACCCAGTACTTC. V usage is TRBV4-2 and J usage is TRBJ2-5; TRBD1 might be the D (5 bases). Trimming cost V 4 bases and J 5 bases, with 14 bases left between them. This CDR3 has 14 amino acids. Germline CDR1 is LGHNA and CDR2 is YNFKEQ.

This clone was counted between two and nine times. Written as DNA, the CDR3 is TGTGCCAGCAGCCAAGAGAGGGTTCAAGAGACCCAGTACTTC. It codes for CASSQERVQETQYF. This rearrangement joins TRBV4-2 to TRBJ2-5; TRBD2 might be the D (5 bases). The CDR3 runs to 14 residues. Per the germline V gene, CDR1 is LGHNA and CDR2 is YNFKEQ. The V end was cut by 0 bases, the J end by 2 bases, with 7 bases between.